This TCR beta chain was profiled in a study of regulatory T cells in long-lasting Graves disease. Overall study: Antithyroid drugs had been taken under 3 months by newly diagnosed Graves' patients.

Time point meaning: newly diagnosed GD, antithyroid drugs for less than 3 months. From PBMCs, RNA was extracted and then used to make the TCR library. CDR3 length equals 15 residues. CDR1 and CDR2 from the germline V gene are LGHDT and YNNKEL (reference sequence). V lost 1 base to trimming and J lost 5 bases, with 11 bases between them. Arm-PCR with iRepertoire HTBI primers amplified the CDR3 regions for these TCR beta libraries. MiXCR, run by TCRdb on the multiplex PCR reads, gives a single entry per CDR3 protein. The sample contains approximately 300,000 distinct CDR3 sequences, 15% to 20% of which appear only once.

The rearrangement uses TRBV3-1 and TRBJ2-2; D remains unclear. The input for sequencing was peripheral blood mononuclear cells (PBMCs), taken at new diagnosis, from a patient treated with antithyroid drugs. This clonotype was sampled from a female donor with Graves disease. CDR3 DNA: TGTGCCAGCAGCCAAGTCGCACTTTGGACCGGGGAGCTGTTTTTT. Its translation is CASSQVALWTGELFF.